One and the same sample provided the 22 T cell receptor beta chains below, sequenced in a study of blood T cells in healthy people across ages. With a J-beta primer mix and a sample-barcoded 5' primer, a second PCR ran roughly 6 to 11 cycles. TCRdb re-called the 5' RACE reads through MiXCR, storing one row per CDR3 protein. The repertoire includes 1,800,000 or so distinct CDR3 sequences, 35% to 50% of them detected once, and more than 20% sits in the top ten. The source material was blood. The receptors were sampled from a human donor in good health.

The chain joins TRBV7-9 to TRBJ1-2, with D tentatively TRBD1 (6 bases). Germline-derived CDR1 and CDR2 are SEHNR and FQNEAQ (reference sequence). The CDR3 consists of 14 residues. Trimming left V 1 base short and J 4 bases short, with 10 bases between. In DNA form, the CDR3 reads TGTGCCAGCAGCTTAGAAACAGGGATCTATGGCTACACCTTC. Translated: CASSLETGIYGYTF.

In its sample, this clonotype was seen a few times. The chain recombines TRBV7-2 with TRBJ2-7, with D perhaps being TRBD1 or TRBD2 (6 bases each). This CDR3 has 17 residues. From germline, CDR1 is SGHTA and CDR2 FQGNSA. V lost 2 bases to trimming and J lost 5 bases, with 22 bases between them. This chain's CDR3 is CASSLLSIVGGRHEQYF. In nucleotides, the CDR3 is TGTGCCAGCAGCTTATTGTCCATAGTAGGGGGGCGGCACGAGCAGTACTTC.

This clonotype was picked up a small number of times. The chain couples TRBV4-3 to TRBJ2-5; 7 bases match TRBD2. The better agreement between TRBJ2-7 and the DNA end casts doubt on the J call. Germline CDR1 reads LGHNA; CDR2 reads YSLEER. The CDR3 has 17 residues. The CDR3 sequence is CASSQGILTGGPSEQYF. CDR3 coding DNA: TGCGCCAGCAGCCAAGGGATTTTGACGGGGGGTCCCAGCGAGCAGTACTTC.

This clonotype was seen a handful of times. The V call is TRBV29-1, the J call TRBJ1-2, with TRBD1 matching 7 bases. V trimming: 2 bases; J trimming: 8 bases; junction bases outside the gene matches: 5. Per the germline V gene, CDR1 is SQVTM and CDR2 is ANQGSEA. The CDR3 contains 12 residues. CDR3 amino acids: CSVERGQDGYTF. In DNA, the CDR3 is TGCAGCGTTGAAAGGGGGCAGGACGGCTACACCTTC.

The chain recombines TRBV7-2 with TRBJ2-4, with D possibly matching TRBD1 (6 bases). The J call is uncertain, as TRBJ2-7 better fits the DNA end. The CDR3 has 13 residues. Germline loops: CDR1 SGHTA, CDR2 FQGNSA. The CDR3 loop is CASSAFRGNEQYF. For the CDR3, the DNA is TGTGCCAGCAGCGCCTTCAGGGGAAACGAGCAGTACTTC.

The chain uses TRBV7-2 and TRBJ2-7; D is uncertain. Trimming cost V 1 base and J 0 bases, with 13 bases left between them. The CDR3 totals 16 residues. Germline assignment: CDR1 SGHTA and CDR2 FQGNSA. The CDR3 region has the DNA TGTGCCAGCAGCTTAGTTGCTGCAGTCAGCTCCTACGAGCAGTACTTC. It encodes CASSLVAAVSSYEQYF.

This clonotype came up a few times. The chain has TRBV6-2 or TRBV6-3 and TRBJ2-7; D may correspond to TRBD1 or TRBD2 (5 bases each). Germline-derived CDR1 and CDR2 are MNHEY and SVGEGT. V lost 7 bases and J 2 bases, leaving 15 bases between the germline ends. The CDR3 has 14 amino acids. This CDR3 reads CASTGTKVAYEQYF. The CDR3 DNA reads TGTGCCAGCACCGGGACCAAGGTGGCCTACGAGCAGTACTTC.

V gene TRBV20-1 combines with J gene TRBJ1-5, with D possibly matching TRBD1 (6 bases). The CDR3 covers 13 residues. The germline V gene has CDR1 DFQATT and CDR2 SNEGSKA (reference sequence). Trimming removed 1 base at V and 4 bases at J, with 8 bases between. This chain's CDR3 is CSARGGTNQPQHF. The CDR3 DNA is TGCAGTGCTAGAGGGGGGACAAATCAGCCCCAGCATTTT.

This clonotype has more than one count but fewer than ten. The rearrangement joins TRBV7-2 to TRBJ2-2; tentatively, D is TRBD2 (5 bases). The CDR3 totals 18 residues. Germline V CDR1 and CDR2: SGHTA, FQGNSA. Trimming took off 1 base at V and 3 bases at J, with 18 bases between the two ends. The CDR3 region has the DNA TGTGCCAGCAGCTTAGGGGTACAGCAATGGGGAGACACCGGGGAGCTGTTTTTT. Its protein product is CASSLGVQQWGDTGELFF.

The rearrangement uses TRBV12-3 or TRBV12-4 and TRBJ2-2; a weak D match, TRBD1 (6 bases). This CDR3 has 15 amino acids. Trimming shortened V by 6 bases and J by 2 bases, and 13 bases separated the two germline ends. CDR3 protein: CASRHQQGNTGELFF. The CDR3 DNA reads TGTGCCAGCAGACACCAACAGGGAAACACCGGGGAGCTGTTTTTT.

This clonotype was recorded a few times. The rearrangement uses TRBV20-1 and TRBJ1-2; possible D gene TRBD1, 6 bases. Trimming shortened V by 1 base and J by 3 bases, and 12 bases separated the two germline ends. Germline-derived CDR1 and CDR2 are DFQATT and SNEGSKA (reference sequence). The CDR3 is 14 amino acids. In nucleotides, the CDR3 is TGCAGTGCTAGAGCCCCACAGGGTTACTATGGCTACACCTTC. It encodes CSARAPQGYYGYTF.

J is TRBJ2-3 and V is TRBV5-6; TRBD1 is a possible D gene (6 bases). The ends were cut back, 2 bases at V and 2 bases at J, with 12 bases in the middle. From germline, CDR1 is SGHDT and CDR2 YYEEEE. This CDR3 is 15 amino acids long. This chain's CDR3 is CASSLAPGDTDTQYF. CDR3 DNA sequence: TGTGCCAGCAGCTTAGCGCCAGGGGACACAGATACGCAGTATTTT.

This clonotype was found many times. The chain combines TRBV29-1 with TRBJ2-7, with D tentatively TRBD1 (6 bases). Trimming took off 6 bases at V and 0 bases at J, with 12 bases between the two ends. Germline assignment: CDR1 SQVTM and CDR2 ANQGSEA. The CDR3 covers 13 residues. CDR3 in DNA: TGCAGCGTAGTAACAGGGAACTCCTACGAGCAGTACTTC. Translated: CSVVTGNSYEQYF.

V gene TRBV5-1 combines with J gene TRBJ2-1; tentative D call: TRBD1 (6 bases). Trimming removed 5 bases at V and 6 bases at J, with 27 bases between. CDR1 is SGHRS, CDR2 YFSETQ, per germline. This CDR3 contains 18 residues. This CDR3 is CASSFAFGKGQGLNEQFF. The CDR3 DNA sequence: TGCGCCAGCAGTTTTGCGTTCGGGAAAGGGCAGGGGCTCAATGAGCAGTTCTTC.

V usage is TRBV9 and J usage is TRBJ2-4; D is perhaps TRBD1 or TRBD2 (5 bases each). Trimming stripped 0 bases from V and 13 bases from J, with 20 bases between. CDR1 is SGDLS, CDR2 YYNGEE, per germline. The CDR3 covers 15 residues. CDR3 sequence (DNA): TGTGCCAGCAGCGTAGGCTTAATGATGGGGGACCCGCAGTACTTC. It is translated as CASSVGLMMGDPQYF.

CDR3 DNA sequence: TGCGCCAGCAGCCAAGATAGAGGGGACAGTAATTCACCCCTCCACTTT. This gives the protein CASSQDRGDSNSPLHF. The chain joins TRBV4-3 to TRBJ1-6, with 7 bases that match TRBD1. This CDR3 region has 16 residues. Germline lookup yields CDR1 LGHNA and CDR2 YSLEER. V gave up 0 bases and J gave up 6 bases; unmatched junction bases: 5.

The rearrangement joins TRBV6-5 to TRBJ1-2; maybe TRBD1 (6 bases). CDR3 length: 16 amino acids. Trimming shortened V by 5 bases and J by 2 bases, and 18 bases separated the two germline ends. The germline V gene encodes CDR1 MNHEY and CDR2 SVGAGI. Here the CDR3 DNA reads TGTGCCAGCAGTCCCCCAGGGGCCGCGTCAAACTATGGCTACACCTTC. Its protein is CASSPPGAASNYGYTF.

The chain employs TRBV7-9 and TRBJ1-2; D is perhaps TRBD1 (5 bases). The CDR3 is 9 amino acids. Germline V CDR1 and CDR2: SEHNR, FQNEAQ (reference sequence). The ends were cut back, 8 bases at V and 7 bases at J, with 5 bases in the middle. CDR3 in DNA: TGTGCCAGCGGGGGTGGCTACACCTTC. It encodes CASGGGYTF.

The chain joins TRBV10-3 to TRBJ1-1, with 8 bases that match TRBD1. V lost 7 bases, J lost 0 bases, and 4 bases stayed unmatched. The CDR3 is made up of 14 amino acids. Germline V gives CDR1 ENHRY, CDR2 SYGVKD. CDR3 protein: CAITQTGVNTEAFF. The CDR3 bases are TGTGCCATCACCCAGACAGGGGTGAACACTGAAGCTTTCTTT.

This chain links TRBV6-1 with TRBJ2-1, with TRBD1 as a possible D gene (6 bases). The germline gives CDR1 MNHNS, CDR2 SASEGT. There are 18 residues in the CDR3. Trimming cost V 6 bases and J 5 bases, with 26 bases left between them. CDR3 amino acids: CASRTTRTASPANNEQFF. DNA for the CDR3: TGTGCCAGCAGAACCACCCGGACAGCATCTCCTGCAAACAATGAGCAGTTCTTC.

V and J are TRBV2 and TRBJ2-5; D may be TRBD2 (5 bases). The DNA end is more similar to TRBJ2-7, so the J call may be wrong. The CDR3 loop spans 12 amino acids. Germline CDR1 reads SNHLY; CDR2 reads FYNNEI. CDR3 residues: CASSVKEDEQYF. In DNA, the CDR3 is TGTGCCAGCAGTGTCAAGGAGGACGAGCAGTACTTC.

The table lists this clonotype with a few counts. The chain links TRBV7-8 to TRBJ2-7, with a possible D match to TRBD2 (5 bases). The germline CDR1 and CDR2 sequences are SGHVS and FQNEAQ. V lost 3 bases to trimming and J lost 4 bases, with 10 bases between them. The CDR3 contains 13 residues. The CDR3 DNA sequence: TGTGCCAGCAGCTTTTGGACTGGGTACGAGCAGTACTTC. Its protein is CASSFWTGYEQYF. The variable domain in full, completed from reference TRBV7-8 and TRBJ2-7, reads GAGVSQSPRYKVAKRGQDVALRCDPISGHVSLFWYQQALGQGPEFLTYFQNEAQLDKSGLPSDRFFAERPEGSVSTLKIQRTQQEDSAVYLCASSFWTGYEQYFGPGTRLTVT.